The 4 T cell receptor beta chains presented below share a single source sample, sequenced in a study of T-cell reconstitution after alpha-beta-depleted transplantation in children. Preparing the TCRbeta library involved the use of unique molecular identifiers. TCRdb re-derived calls from the PCR reads in MiXCR, one entry per CDR3 protein. The data show hundreds of thousands of distinct CDR3 sequences, approximately 17% seen once. The source was PBMCs from the stem cell graft donor, collected from the stem cell graft. The receptor source for this set is a human donor who donated a stem cell graft to a child with acute myeloid leukemia.

The chain couples TRBV7-6 to TRBJ2-2; a weak D match, TRBD2 (5 bases). The CDR3 is made up of 16 amino acids. Germline lookup yields CDR1 SGHVS and CDR2 FNYEAQ. The V and J ends lost 5 bases and 4 bases respectively, with 17 bases between them. This chain's CDR3 is CASSPPTDAGTGELFF. The CDR3 nucleotides read TGTGCCAGCAGCCCTCCCACGGACGCGGGCACCGGGGAGCTGTTTTTT.

The chain has TRBV20-1 and TRBJ2-1; 10 bases align to TRBD2. V dropped 1 base and J dropped 3; count of bases not matched to a gene: 6. This CDR3 contains 16 residues. Germline CDR1 is DFQATT and CDR2 is SNEGSKA (reference sequence). The CDR3, as DNA: TGCAGTGCTAGAGGGATCCTAGCGGGAGACTACAATGAGCAGTTCTTC. Its translation is CSARGILAGDYNEQFF.

This clonotype was seen only a few times. The J gene is TRBJ2-1, the V gene TRBV20-1; 10 bases align to TRBD2. Germline CDR1 reads DFQATT; CDR2 reads SNEGSKA (reference sequence). With V trimmed by 0 bases and J by 6 bases, 5 bases remained unmatched. The CDR3 runs 15 residues. CDR3 sequence: CSARDSRTSGNEQFF. In DNA, the CDR3 is TGCAGTGCTAGAGATTCGAGGACTAGCGGCAATGAGCAGTTCTTC.

The chain recombines TRBV10-2 with TRBJ2-1; TRBD2 agrees at 8 bases. CDR1 WSHSY and CDR2 SAAADI come from the germline V gene. With 3 bases clipped from V and 4 bases from J, the junction kept 5 bases outside the gene matches. The CDR3 has 15 amino acids. CDR3 protein: CASSEPTSDYNEQFF. DNA of the CDR3: TGCGCCAGCAGTGAACCGACTAGCGATTACAATGAGCAGTTCTTC.